A selection of T cell receptor beta chains follows, all from one sample in a study of blood T cell repertoires in COVID-19. Profiling relied on immunoSEQ multiplex PCR, and the TCRdb table lists in-frame clones only, not all of them. The sample contains about 190,000 clones, more than 65% of which appear only once. The sample consisted of PBMCs or T cells enriched from blood (not recorded which). Source of these receptors: a woman between 45 and 60 years old with acute COVID-19. Both conserved end residues are part of each CDR3. Fields, in order: V gene, D gene, J gene, clone size, CDR3 protein, CDR3 DNA. A D gene is named only where the DNA matches it firmly. For some rows the clone size is stated as once, few or many, or as a class when expanded; others skip it.

>TRBV27|TRBD1|TRBJ1-2|.
CASSLSDRVGYGYTF
TGTGCCAGCAGTTTATCCGACAGGGTTGGATATGGCTACACCTTC
>TRBV4-1|TRBD2|TRBJ2-5|.
CASSQRGLAFQETQYF
TGCGCCAGCAGCCAGAGGGGACTAGCGTTCCAAGAGACCCAGTACTTC
>TRBV5-1|TRBD1|TRBJ1-1|once
CASSSAQGGQFNTEAFF
TGCGCCAGCAGCTCAGCCCAAGGGGGCCAGTTTAACACTGAAGCTTTCTTT
>TRBV6-2/TRBV6-3|TRBD1|TRBJ1-5|once
CASSYGQGISQPQHF
TGTGCCAGCAGTTACGGACAGGGCATTAGCCAGCCCCAGCATTTT
>TRBV7-2|.|TRBJ2-1|.
CASSLERIADEQFF
TGTGCCAGCAGCTTAGAACGAATTGCGGATGAGCAGTTCTTC
>TRBV6-2/TRBV6-3|.|TRBJ1-1|once
CASSWGTTEAFF
TGTGCCAGCAGTTGGGGCACCACTGAAGCTTTCTTT
>TRBV4-2|TRBD2|TRBJ2-3|.
CASSPDSGAGDTQYF
TGTGCCAGCAGCCCCGATAGCGGGGCCGGGGATACGCAGTATTTT
>TRBV4-3|TRBD1|TRBJ1-4|.
CASRPAGGSEKLFF
TGCGCCAGCAGACCAGCAGGGGGGAGTGAAAAACTGTTTTTT
>TRBV30|.|TRBJ1-5|.
CAWSLLGGDQPQHF
TGTGCCTGGAGCCTGCTTGGAGGGGATCAGCCCCAGCATTTT
>TRBV10-3|.|TRBJ1-5|.
CAIRSGVNQPQHF
TGTGCCATCAGGTCGGGTGTCAATCAGCCCCAGCATTTT
>TRBV12-3/TRBV12-4|.|TRBJ1-1|.
CASRAGGRPEAFF
TGTGCCAGCAGAGCCGGGGGGCGCCCTGAAGCTTTCTTT
>TRBV6-1|TRBD1|TRBJ2-2|few
CASSDRTGGNTGELFF
TGTGCCAGCAGTGACAGGACAGGGGGCAACACCGGGGAGCTGTTTTTT
>TRBV7-2|.|TRBJ1-6|few
CASSFGLSRDSPLHF
TGTGCCAGCAGCTTCGGACTCTCAAGGGATTCACCCCTCCACTTT
>TRBV9|TRBD1|TRBJ2-5|.
CASSVAPGQGQETQYF
TGTGCCAGCAGCGTAGCCCCGGGACAGGGTCAAGAGACCCAGTACTTC
>TRBV28|.|TRBJ2-1|.
CASSSHRARNEQFF
TGTGCCAGCAGTAGCCACAGGGCTAGGAATGAGCAGTTCTTC
>TRBV27|TRBD1|TRBJ1-2|.
CASSFIQGQGYTF
TGTGCCAGCAGTTTCATCCAGGGACAGGGATACACCTTC
>TRBV2|.|TRBJ1-1|.
CASSEAGIGGTEAFF
TGTGCCAGCAGTGAAGCGGGAATAGGGGGAACTGAAGCTTTCTTT
>TRBV3-1/TRBV3-2|TRBD1|TRBJ1-2|few
CASRQTGVVYGYTF
TGTGCCAGCAGACAGACAGGGGTTGTCTATGGCTACACCTTC
>TRBV7-6|TRBD2|TRBJ2-2|few
CASSSLAGENTGELFF
TGTGCCAGCAGCTCACTAGCGGGGGAGAACACCGGGGAGCTGTTTTTT
>TRBV19|TRBD1|TRBJ1-1|.
CASSMGQGNTEAFF
TGTGCCAGTAGTATGGGACAGGGTAACACTGAAGCTTTCTTT
>TRBV14|.|TRBJ2-6|.
CASSQDVMAGYVLTF
TGTGCCAGCAGCCAAGATGTTATGGCAGGGTACGTCCTGACTTTC
>TRBV14|TRBD1|TRBJ1-2|.
CASSQVGTVYGYTF
TGTGCCAGCAGCCAAGTGGGGACAGTCTATGGCTACACCTTC
>TRBV25-1|.|TRBJ2-2|.
CASSEGQANTGELFF
TGTGCCAGCAGTGAGGGGCAGGCGAACACCGGGGAGCTGTTTTTT
>TRBV5-3|TRBD1|TRBJ1-1|.
CARSKRQGLNTEAFF
TGTGCCAGAAGCAAGAGACAGGGATTGAACACTGAAGCTTTCTTT
>TRBV6-1|.|TRBJ1-3|.
CASSASQGFSGNTIYF
TGTGCCAGCAGTGCGTCTCAGGGATTCTCTGGAAACACCATATATTTT
>TRBV11-3|.|TRBJ1-2|.
CASSLGPGYGYTF
TGTGCCAGCAGCTTAGGCCCCGGCTATGGCTACACCTTC
>TRBV11-3|TRBD2|TRBJ2-5|.
CASSLSLAGETQYF
TGTGCCAGCAGCTTATCCCTAGCGGGAGAGACCCAGTACTTC
>TRBV5-1|TRBD1|TRBJ1-5|.
CASSLGGQGGKQPQHF
TGCGCCAGCAGCTTGGGGGGACAGGGAGGAAAACAGCCCCAGCATTTT
>TRBV5-4|.|TRBJ1-1|.
CASSSGLPGRGNTEAFF
TGTGCCAGCAGCTCTGGGCTCCCCGGGCGGGGTAACACTGAAGCTTTCTTT
>TRBV7-9|TRBD1|TRBJ1-6|.
CAYRQGGNSPLHF
TGTGCATACAGACAGGGGGGAAATTCACCCCTCCACTTT
>TRBV18|.|TRBJ2-5|.
CASSPRSRVQETQYF
TGTGCCAGCTCACCACGTTCCCGGGTCCAAGAGACCCAGTACTTC
>TRBV29-1|TRBD1|TRBJ1-2|.
CSVNPYEAGGSPF
TGCAGCGTTAACCCTTATGAAGCAGGGGGGTCGCCCTTC
>TRBV28|TRBD1|TRBJ1-1|.
CASSSPGQLNTEAFF
TGTGCCAGCAGTTCACCGGGACAGCTAAACACTGAAGCTTTCTTT
>TRBV12-3/TRBV12-4|.|TRBJ1-4|.
CASSFVREKLFF
TGTGCCAGCAGTTTTGTGAGGGAAAAACTGTTTTTT
>TRBV10-2|.|TRBJ2-2|once
CASSESSPGHTTGELFF
TGCGCCAGCAGTGAGTCGAGCCCGGGACATACGACCGGGGAGCTGTTTTTT
>TRBV27|.|TRBJ1-5|.
CASSTQGASNQPQHF
TGTGCCAGCAGTACGCAGGGTGCATCCAATCAGCCCCAGCATTTT
>TRBV30|TRBD1|TRBJ1-1|.
CAWRVDRAGNTEAFF
TGTGCCTGGAGGGTAGACAGGGCCGGGAACACTGAAGCTTTCTTT
>TRBV6-5|.|TRBJ2-3|.
CASSYSMSGVQYF
TGTGCCAGCAGTTACTCGATGTCAGGGGTCCAGTATTTT
>TRBV14|TRBD2|TRBJ2-1|.
CASSLLGGGASYNEQFF
TGTGCCAGCAGCCTTCTCGGCGGGGGGGCCTCCTACAATGAGCAGTTCTTC
>TRBV18|.|TRBJ1-3|.
CASSPDSSGNTIYF
TGTGCCAGCTCACCAGACAGCTCTGGAAACACCATATATTTT
>TRBV6-1|TRBD1|TRBJ1-2|.
CASSEAQGASFPYGYTF
TGTGCCAGCAGTGAAGCTCAGGGGGCGAGTTTCCCCTATGGCTACACCTTC
>TRBV10-3|.|TRBJ1-4|.
CAISESQSATNEKLFF
TGTGCCATCAGTGAGTCCCAGTCCGCAACTAATGAAAAACTGTTTTTT
>TRBV5-1|TRBD2|TRBJ2-3|.
CASSLASGGKGTDTQYF
TGCGCCAGCAGCTTAGCTAGCGGGGGGAAGGGCACAGATACGCAGTATTTT
>TRBV3-1/TRBV3-2|TRBD1|TRBJ2-4|.
CASSPMTGREAKNIQYF
TGTGCCAGCAGCCCAATGACAGGGCGAGAGGCCAAAAACATTCAGTACTTC
>TRBV30|TRBD2|TRBJ2-5|.
CAWSVGLAGQETQYF
TGTGCCTGGAGTGTGGGTCTAGCGGGCCAAGAGACCCAGTACTTC
>TRBV19|TRBD1|TRBJ2-6|.
CASSPTGQGAFLSGANVLTF
TGTGCCAGTAGCCCGACGGGGCAGGGGGCCTTTCTCTCTGGGGCCAACGTCCTGACTTTC
>TRBV4-1|.|TRBJ1-1|.
CASSRDMNTEAFF
TGCGCCAGCAGCAGGGACATGAACACTGAAGCTTTCTTT
>TRBV28|.|TRBJ2-3|.
CASSSNRARTDTQYF
TGTGCCAGCAGCTCCAACAGGGCTCGCACAGATACGCAGTATTTT
>TRBV10-3|.|TRBJ2-2|once
CAISPGPNTGELFF
TGTGCCATCAGTCCTGGGCCTAACACCGGGGAGCTGTTTTTT
>TRBV30|.|TRBJ1-5|.
CAWSVGSGDQPQHF
TGTGCCTGGAGTGTGGGGAGTGGGGATCAGCCCCAGCATTTT
>TRBV4-1|TRBD1|TRBJ2-5|.
CASSRVDRAQETQYF
TGCGCCAGCAGCCGAGTAGACAGGGCGCAAGAGACCCAGTACTTC
>TRBV11-2|.|TRBJ2-5|.
CASSIPAGFQETQYF
TGTGCCAGCAGCATTCCAGCGGGCTTCCAAGAGACCCAGTACTTC